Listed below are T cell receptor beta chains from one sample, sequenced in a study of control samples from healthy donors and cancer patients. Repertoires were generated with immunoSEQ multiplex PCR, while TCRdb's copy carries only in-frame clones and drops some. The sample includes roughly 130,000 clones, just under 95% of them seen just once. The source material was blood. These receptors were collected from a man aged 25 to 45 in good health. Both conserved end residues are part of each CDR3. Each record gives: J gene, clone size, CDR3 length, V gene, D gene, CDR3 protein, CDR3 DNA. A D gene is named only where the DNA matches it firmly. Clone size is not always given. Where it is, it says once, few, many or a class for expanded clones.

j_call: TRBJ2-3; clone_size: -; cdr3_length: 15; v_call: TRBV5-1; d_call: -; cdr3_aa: CASSPLATDTDTQYF; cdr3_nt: TGCGCCAGCAGCCCTCTAGCGACCGACACAGATACGCAGTATTTT
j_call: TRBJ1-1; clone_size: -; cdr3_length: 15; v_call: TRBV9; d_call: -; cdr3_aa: CASSPGPWRNTEAFF; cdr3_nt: TGTGCCAGCAGTCCAGGTCCCTGGCGGAACACTGAAGCTTTCTTT
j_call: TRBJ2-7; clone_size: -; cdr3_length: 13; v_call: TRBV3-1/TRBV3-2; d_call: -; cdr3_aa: CASSQVPAWEQYF; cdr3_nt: TGTGCCAGCAGCCAAGTTCCGGCTTGGGAGCAGTACTTC
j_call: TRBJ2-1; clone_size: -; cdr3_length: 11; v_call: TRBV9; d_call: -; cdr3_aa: CASSSRTEQFF; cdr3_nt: TGTGCCAGCAGCTCTAGGACGGAGCAGTTCTTC
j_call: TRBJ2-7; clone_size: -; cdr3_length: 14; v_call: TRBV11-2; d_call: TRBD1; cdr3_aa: CASSLTGLSYEQYF; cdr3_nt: TGTGCCAGCAGCTTGACAGGGTTGAGCTACGAGCAGTACTTC
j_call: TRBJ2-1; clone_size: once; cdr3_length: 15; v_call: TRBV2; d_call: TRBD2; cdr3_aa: CASTKTSGRAGEQFF; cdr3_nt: TGTGCCAGCACTAAGACTAGCGGGAGGGCGGGTGAGCAGTTCTTC
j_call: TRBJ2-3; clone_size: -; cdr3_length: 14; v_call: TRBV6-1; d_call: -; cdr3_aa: CASSEQGPTDTQYF; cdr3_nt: TGTGCCAGCAGTGAACAGGGGCCCACAGATACGCAGTATTTT
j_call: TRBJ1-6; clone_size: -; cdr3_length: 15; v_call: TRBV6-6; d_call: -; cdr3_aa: CASSSRAANNSPLHF; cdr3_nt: TGTGCCAGCAGTTCGCGGGCCGCTAATAATTCACCCCTCCACTTT
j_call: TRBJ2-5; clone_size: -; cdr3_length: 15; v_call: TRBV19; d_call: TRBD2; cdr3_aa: CASSSSGRSQETQYF; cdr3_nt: TGTGCCAGTAGTTCTAGCGGGAGGAGCCAAGAGACCCAGTACTTC
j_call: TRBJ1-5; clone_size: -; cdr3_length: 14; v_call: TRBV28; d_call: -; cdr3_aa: CASSWRYSNQPQHF; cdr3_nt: TGTGCCAGCAGTTGGCGTTATAGCAATCAGCCCCAGCATTTT
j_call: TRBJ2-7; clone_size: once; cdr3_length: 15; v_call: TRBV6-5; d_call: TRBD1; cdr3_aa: CASRLTGTGLNEQYF; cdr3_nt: TGTGCCAGCAGGTTAACCGGGACAGGGCTCAACGAGCAGTACTTC
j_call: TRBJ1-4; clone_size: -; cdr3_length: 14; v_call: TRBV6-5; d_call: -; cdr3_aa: CASSFSRTNEKLFF; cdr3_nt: TGTGCCAGCAGTTTCAGTCGAACTAATGAAAAACTGTTTTTT
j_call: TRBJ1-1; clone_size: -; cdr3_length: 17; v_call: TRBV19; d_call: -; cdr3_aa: CASKATQEGIKNTEAFF; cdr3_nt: TGTGCCAGTAAAGCTACACAGGAAGGGATTAAGAACACTGAAGCTTTCTTT
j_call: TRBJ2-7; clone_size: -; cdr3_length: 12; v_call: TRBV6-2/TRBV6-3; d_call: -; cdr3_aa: CASSYYNYEQYF; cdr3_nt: TGTGCCAGCAGTTACTACAACTACGAGCAGTACTTC
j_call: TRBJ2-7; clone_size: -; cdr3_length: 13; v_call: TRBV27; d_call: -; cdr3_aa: CASSLAGVYEQYF; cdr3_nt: TGTGCCAGCAGTTTAGCTGGTGTTTACGAGCAGTACTTC
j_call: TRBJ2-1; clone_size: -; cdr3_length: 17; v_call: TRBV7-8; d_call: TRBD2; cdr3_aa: CASSLELAGNSYNEQFF; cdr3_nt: TGTGCCAGCAGCTTAGAACTAGCGGGAAACTCCTACAATGAGCAGTTCTTC
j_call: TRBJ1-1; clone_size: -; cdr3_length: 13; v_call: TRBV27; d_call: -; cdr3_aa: CASSFYIYTEAFF; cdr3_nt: TGTGCCAGCAGTTTCTATATATACACTGAAGCTTTCTTT
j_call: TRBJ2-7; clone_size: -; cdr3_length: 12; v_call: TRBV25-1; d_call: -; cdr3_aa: CASSRKPYEQYF; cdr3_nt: TGTGCCAGCAGTCGGAAACCCTACGAGCAGTACTTC
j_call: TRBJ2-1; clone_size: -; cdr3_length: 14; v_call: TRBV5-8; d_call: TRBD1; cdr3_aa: CASLRTGVGYEQFF; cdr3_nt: TGTGCCAGCTTGAGGACAGGGGTAGGCTATGAGCAGTTCTTC
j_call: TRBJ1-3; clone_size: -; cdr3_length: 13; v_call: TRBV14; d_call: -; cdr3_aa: CASSQGRGNTIYF; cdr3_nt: TGTGCCAGCAGCCAAGGACGGGGAAACACCATATATTTT
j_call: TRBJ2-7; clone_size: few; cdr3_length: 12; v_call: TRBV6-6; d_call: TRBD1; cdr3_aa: CASSGTGLEQYF; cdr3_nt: TGTGCCAGCAGTGGGACAGGGCTCGAGCAGTACTTC
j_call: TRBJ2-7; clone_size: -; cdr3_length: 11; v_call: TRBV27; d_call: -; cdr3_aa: CASSIRGKQYF; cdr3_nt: TGTGCCAGCAGCATCAGGGGTAAGCAGTACTTC
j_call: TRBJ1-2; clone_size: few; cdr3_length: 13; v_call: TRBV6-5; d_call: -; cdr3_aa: CASSYSTNYGYTF; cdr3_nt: TGTGCCAGCAGTTACAGTACTAACTATGGCTACACCTTC
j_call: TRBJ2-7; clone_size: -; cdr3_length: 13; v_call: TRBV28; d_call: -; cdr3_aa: CASSLSKPYEQYF; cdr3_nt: TGTGCCAGCAGTTTGAGTAAGCCCTACGAGCAGTACTTC
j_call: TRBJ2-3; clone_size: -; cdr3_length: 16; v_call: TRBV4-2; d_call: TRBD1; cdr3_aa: CASSQGMGQQGDTQYF; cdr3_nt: TGTGCCAGCAGCCAGGGGATGGGACAGCAGGGAGATACGCAGTATTTT
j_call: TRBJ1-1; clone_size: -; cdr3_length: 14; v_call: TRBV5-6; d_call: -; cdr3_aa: CASSLTPPGTEAFF; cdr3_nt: TGTGCCAGCAGCCTGACCCCCCCCGGCACTGAAGCTTTCTTT
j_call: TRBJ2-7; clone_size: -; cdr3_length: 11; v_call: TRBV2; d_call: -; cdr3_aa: CASSISHEQYF; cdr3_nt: TGTGCCAGCAGTATTAGTCACGAGCAGTACTTC
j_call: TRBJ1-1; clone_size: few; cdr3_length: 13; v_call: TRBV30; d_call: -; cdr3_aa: CAWSVQEFAEAFF; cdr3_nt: TGTGCCTGGAGTGTACAGGAGTTTGCTGAAGCTTTCTTT
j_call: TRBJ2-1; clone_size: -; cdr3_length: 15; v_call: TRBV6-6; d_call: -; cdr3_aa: CASSYPAGLDNEQFF; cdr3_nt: TGTGCCAGCAGTTACCCGGCGGGACTTGACAATGAGCAGTTCTTC
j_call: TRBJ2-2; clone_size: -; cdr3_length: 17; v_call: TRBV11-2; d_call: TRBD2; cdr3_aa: CASSFYQREENTGELFF; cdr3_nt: TGTGCCAGCAGCTTCTACCAGCGGGAGGAGAACACCGGGGAGCTGTTTTTT
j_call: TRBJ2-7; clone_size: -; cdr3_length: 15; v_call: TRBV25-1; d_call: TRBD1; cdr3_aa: CASSDATGTMREQYF; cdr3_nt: TGTGCCAGCAGTGACGCGACAGGGACGATGAGGGAGCAGTACTTC
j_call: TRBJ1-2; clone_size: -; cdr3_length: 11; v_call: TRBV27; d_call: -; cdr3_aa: CASSDSYGYTF; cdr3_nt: TGTGCCAGCAGTGACAGCTATGGCTACACCTTC
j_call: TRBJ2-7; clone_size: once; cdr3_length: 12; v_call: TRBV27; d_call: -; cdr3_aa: CASSSGPYEQYF; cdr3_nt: TGTGCCAGCAGTTCGGGTCCCTACGAGCAGTACTTC
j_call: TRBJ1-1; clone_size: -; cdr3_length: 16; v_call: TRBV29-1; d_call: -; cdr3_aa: CSVEGGTAPMNTEAFF; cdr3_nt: TGCAGCGTTGAAGGCGGGACGGCTCCCATGAACACTGAAGCTTTCTTT
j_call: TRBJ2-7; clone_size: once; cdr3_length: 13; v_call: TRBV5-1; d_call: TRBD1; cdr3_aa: CASSLTGAYEQYF; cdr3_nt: TGCGCCAGCAGTCTGACAGGGGCCTACGAGCAGTACTTC
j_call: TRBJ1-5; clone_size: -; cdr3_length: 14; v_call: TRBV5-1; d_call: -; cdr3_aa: CASSPTVGIQPQHF; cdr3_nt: TGCGCCAGCAGCCCGACGGTAGGGATCCAGCCCCAGCATTTT
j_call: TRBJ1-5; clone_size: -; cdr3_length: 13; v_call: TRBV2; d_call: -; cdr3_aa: CASSEGRNQPQHF; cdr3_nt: TGTGCCAGCAGTGAAGGACGTAATCAGCCCCAGCATTTT
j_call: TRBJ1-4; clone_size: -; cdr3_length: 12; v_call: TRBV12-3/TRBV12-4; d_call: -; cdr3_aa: CASNDSLEKLFF; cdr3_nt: TGTGCCAGCAATGACTCACTGGAAAAACTGTTTTTT
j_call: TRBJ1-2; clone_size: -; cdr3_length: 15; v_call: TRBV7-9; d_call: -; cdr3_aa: CASSLVSTGNYGYTF; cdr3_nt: TGTGCCAGCAGCTTAGTGTCGACGGGAAACTATGGCTACACCTTC
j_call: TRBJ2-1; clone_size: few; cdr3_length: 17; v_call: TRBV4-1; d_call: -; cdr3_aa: CASSLGLLPMDYNEQFF; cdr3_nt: TGCGCCAGCAGCCTGGGACTTCTTCCCATGGACTACAATGAGCAGTTCTTC
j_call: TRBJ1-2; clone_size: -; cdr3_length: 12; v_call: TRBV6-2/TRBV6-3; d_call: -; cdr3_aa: CASSPTGHGYTF; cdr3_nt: TGTGCCAGCAGTCCGACAGGACATGGCTACACCTTC
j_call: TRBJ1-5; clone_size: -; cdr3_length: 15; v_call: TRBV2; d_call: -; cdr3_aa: CASSYRELDNQPQHF; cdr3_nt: TGTGCCAGCAGTTACAGGGAGTTGGACAATCAGCCCCAGCATTTT
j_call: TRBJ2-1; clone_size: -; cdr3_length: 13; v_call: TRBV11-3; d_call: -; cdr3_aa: CASSSGPLGEQFF; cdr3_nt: TGTGCCAGCAGCTCCGGGCCCCTAGGTGAGCAGTTCTTC
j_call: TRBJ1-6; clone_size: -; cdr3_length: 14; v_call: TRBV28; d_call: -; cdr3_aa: CASSSQGTSAPLHF; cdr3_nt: TGTGCCAGCAGTTCTCAAGGGACTAGCGCACCCCTCCACTTT
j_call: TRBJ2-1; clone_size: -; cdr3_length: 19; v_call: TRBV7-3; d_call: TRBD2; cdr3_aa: CASSLMGAPTSGRADEQFF; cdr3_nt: TGTGCCAGCAGCTTAATGGGGGCTCCGACTAGCGGGAGGGCAGATGAGCAGTTCTTC
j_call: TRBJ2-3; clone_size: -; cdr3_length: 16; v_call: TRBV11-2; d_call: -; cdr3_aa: CASSSGLTQNTDTQYF; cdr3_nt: TGTGCCAGCAGCTCAGGACTGACACAAAACACAGATACGCAGTATTTT
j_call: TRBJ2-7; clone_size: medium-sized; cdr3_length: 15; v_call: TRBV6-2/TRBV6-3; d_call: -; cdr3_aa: CASSYSSSGAYEQYF; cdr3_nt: TGTGCCAGCAGTTACTCTTCGAGCGGAGCCTACGAGCAGTACTTC
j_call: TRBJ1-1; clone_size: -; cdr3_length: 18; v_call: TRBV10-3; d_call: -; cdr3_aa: CAISESWIAGLRDTEAFF; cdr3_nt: TGTGCCATCAGTGAGTCGTGGATTGCGGGGCTAAGGGACACTGAAGCTTTCTTT
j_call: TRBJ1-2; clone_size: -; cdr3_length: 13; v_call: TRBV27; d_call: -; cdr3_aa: CASSLRLQGGYTF; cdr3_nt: TGTGCCAGCAGTTTACGTCTTCAGGGTGGCTACACCTTC
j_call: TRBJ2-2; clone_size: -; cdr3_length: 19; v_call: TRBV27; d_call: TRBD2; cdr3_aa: CASSPFIEREGRVTGELFF; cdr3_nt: TGTGCCAGCAGTCCATTCATCGAGCGGGAGGGCCGGGTAACCGGGGAGCTGTTTTTT
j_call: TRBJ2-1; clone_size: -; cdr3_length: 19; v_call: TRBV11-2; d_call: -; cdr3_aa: CASSLKPISVAGAYNEQFF; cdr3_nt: TGTGCCAGCAGCTTAAAACCCATTAGTGTGGCAGGGGCCTACAATGAGCAGTTCTTC
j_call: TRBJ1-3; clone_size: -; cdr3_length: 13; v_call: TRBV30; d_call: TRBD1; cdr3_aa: CAQQGEGGNTIYF; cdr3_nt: TGTGCCCAACAGGGGGAAGGTGGAAACACCATATATTTT
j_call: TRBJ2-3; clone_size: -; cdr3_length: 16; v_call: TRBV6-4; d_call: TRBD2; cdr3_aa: CASSDGTSGTPDTQYF; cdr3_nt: TGTGCCAGCAGTGACGGGACTAGCGGGACTCCGGATACGCAGTATTTT
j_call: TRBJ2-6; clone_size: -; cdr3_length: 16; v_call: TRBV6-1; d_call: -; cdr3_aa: CASSEQGWPGANVLTF; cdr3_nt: TGTGCCAGCAGTGAACAGGGGTGGCCTGGGGCCAACGTCCTGACTTTC
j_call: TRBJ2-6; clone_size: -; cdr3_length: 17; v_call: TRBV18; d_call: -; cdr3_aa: CASSPPAGTSGANVLTF; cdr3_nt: TGTGCCAGCTCACCCCCGGCAGGAACCTCTGGGGCCAACGTCCTGACTTTC